A single sample is the source of the 3 T cell receptor beta chains below, sequenced in a study of T cell changes during pregnancy in multiple sclerosis. TCRdb keeps only in-frame clones here, not all; method: immunoSEQ multiplex PCR. In the table there are 45,000 to 60,000 clones, 80% to 95% of which are singletons. Sequences were derived from CD4+ T cells from peripheral blood mononuclear cells, sampled in the third trimester of pregnancy. The receptors stem from a female donor with multiple sclerosis, enrolled in a pregnancy study.

This clone has more than one count but fewer than ten. The gene calls are TRBV7-2 and TRBJ1-6, with 7 bases that match TRBD1. CDR1 is SGHTA and CDR2 is FQGNSA in the germline V gene. The CDR3 totals 16 residues. The V and J ends lost 6 bases and 4 bases, in that order; junction bases with no gene match: 9. The CDR3: CASRKSGGSYNSPLHF. Written as DNA, the CDR3 is TGTGCCAGCAGGAAATCAGGGGGTAGTTATAATTCACCCCTCCACTTT. The full variable domain, its missing parts supplied by reference TRBV7-2 and TRBJ1-6, is GAGVSQSPSNKVTEKGKDVELRCDPISGHTALYWYRQSLGQGLEFLIYFQGNSAPDKSGLPSDRFSAERTGGSVSTLTIQRTQQEDSAVYLCASRKSGGSYNSPLHFGNGTRLTVT.

V gene TRBV19 combines with J gene TRBJ1-3; the D is unclear. The CDR3 has 13 amino acids. Germline assignment: CDR1 LNHDA and CDR2 SQIVND (reference sequence). Trimming took off 3 bases at V and 0 bases at J, with 3 bases between the two ends. The CDR3 DNA reads as TGTGCCAGTAGTATCCTCTCTGGAAACACCATATATTTT. Protein: CASSILSGNTIYF.

This chain links TRBV6-1 with TRBJ2-3; 13 nucleotides match TRBD2. With V trimmed by 0 bases and J by 6 bases, 3 bases remained unmatched. The CDR3 runs to 16 residues. Germline loops: CDR1 MNHNS, CDR2 SASEGT. For the CDR3, the DNA is TGTGCCAGCAGTGAAGCCATGACTAGCGGGGGGGATACGCAGTATTTT. Protein sequence: CASSEAMTSGGDTQYF.